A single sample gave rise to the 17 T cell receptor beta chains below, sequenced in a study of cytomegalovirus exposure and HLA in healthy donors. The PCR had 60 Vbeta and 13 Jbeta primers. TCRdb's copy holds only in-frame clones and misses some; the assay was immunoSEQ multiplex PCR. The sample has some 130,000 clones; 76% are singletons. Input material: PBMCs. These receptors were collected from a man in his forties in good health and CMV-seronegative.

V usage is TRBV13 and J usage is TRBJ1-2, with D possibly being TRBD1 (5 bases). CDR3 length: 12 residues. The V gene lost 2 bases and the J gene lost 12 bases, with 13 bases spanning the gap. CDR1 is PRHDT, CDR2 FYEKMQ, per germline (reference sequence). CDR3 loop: CASSLSGAAHTF. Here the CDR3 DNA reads TGTGCCAGCAGCTTATCTGGGGCGGCTCACACCTTC.

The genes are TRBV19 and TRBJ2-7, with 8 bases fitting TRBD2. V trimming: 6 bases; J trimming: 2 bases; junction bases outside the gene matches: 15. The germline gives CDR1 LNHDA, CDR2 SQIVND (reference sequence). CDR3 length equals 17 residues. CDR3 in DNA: TGTGCCAGTAGCCAGGACTTGAATAGCGGGACCCCCTACGAGCAGTACTTC. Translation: CASSQDLNSGTPYEQYF.

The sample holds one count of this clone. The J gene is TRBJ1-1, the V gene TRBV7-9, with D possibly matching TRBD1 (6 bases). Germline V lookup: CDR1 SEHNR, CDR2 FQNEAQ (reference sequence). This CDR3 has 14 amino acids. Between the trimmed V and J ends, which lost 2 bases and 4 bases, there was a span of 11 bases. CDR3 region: CASSLSGGGTEAFF. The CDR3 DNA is TGTGCCAGCAGCTTATCGGGAGGGGGCACTGAAGCTTTCTTT.

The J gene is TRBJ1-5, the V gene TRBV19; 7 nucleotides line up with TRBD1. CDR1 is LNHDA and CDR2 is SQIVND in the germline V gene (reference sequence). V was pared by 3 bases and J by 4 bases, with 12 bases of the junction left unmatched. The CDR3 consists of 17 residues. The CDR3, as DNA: TGTGCCAGTAGTATGGGGCCGAGGGGGCTGGGGAATCAGCCCCAGCATTTT. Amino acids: CASSMGPRGLGNQPQHF. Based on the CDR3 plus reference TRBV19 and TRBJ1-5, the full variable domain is DGGITQSPKYLFRKEGQNVTLSCEQNLNHDAMYWYRQDPGQGLRLIYYSQIVNDFQKGDIAEGYSVSREKKESFPLTVTSAQKNPTAFYLCASSMGPRGLGNQPQHFGDGTRLSIL.

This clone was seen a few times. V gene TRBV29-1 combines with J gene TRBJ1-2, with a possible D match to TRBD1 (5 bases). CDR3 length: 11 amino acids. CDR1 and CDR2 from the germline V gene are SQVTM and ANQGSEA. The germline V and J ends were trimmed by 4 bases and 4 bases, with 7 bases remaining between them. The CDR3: CSVGGSYGYTF. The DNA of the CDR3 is TGCAGCGTTGGGGGCAGCTATGGCTACACCTTC.

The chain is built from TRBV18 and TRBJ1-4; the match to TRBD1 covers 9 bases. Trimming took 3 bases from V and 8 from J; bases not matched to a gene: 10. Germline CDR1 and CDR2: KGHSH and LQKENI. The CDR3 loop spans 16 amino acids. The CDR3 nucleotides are TGTGCCAGCTCACCGCCGGGACAGGGAAGAGGGGAAAAACTGTTTTTT. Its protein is CASSPPGQGRGEKLFF.

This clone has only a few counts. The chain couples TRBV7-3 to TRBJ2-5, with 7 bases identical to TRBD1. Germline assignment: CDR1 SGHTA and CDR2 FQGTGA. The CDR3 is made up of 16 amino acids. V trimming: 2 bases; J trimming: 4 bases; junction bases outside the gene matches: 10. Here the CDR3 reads CASSLSLTGELETQYF. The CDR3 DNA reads TGTGCCAGCAGCTTATCACTTACAGGGGAATTAGAGACCCAGTACTTC.

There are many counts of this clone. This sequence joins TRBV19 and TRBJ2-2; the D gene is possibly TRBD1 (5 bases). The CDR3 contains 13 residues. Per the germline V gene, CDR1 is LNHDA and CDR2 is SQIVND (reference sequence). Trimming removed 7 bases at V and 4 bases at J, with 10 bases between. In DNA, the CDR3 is TGTGCCAGTACAGCAGGGCCCACCGGGGAGCTGTTTTTT. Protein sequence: CASTAGPTGELFF. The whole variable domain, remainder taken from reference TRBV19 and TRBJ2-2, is DGGITQSPKYLFRKEGQNVTLSCEQNLNHDAMYWYRQDPGQGLRLIYYSQIVNDFQKGDIAEGYSVSREKKESFPLTVTSAQKNPTAFYLCASTAGPTGELFFGEGSRLTVL.

This CDR3 reads CASSLDVAGRETQYF. CDR3 sequence (DNA): TGTGCCAGCAGCTTGGATGTGGCGGGAAGGGAGACCCAGTACTTC. The gene calls are TRBV5-4 and TRBJ2-5, with D maybe TRBD2 (6 bases). Germline V gene data show CDR1 as SGHNT and CDR2 as YYREEE (reference sequence). The CDR3 sequence is 15 residues long. V lost 0 bases, J lost 5 bases, and 14 bases lay in between. Complete variable domain (other parts from reference TRBV5-4 and TRBJ2-5): ETGVTQSPTHLIKTRGQQVTLRCSSQSGHNTVSWYQQALGQGPQFIFQYYREEENGRGNFPPRFSGLQFPNYSSELNVNALELDDSALYLCASSLDVAGRETQYFGPGTRLLVL.

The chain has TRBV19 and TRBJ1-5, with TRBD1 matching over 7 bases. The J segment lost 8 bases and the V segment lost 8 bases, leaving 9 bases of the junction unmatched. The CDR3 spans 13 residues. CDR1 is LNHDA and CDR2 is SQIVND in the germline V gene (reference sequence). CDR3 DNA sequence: TGTGCCAGTTGCGACAGGGCCCACGAGCCCCAGCATTTT. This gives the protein CASCDRAHEPQHF.

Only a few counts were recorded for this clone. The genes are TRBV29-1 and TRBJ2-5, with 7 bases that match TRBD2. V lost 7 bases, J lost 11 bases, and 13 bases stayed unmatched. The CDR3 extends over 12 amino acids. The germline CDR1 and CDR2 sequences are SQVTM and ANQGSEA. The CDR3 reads CSGSTTGREQYF. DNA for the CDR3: TGCAGCGGGAGCACCACGGGGAGGGAGCAGTACTTC.

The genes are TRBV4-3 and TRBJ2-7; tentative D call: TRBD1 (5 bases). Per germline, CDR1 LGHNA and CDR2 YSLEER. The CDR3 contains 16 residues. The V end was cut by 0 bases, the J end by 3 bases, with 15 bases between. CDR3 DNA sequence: TGCGCCAGCAGCCAAGAGGCAGGGTCGATCCTCTACGAGCAGTACTTC. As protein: CASSQEAGSILYEQYF.

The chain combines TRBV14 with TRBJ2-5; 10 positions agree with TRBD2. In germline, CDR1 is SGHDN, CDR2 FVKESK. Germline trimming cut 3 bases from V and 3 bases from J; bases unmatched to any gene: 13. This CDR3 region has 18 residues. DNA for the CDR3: TGTGCCAGCAGCCAGGTAGCAGCTAGCGGGAGTTATGAAGAGACCCAGTACTTC. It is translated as CASSQVAASGSYEETQYF.

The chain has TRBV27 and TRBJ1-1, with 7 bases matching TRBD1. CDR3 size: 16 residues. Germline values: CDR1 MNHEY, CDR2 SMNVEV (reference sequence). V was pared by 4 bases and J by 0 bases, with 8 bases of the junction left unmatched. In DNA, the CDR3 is TGTGCCAGCAGTTCAAATTGGGGACAGCTGAACACTGAAGCTTTCTTT. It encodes CASSSNWGQLNTEAFF.

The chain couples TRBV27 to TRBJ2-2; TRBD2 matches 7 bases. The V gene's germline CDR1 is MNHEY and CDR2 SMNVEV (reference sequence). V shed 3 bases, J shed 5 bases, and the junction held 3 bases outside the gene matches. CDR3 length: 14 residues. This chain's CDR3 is CASSFWGGTGELFF. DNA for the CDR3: TGTGCCAGCAGTTTCTGGGGAGGGACCGGGGAGCTGTTTTTT.

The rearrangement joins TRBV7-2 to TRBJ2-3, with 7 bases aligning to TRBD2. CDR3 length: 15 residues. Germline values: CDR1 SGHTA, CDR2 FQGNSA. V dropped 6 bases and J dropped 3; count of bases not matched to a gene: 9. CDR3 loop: CASSPAGGGTDTQYF. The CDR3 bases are TGTGCCAGCAGTCCCGCTGGGGGGGGTACAGATACGCAGTATTTT.

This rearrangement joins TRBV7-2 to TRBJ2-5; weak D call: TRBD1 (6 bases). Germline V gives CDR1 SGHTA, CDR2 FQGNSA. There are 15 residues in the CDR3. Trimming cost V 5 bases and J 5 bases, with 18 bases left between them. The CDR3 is CASSLGRQGRETQYF. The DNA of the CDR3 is TGTGCCAGCAGCCTCGGACGGCAGGGGCGGGAGACCCAGTACTTC.